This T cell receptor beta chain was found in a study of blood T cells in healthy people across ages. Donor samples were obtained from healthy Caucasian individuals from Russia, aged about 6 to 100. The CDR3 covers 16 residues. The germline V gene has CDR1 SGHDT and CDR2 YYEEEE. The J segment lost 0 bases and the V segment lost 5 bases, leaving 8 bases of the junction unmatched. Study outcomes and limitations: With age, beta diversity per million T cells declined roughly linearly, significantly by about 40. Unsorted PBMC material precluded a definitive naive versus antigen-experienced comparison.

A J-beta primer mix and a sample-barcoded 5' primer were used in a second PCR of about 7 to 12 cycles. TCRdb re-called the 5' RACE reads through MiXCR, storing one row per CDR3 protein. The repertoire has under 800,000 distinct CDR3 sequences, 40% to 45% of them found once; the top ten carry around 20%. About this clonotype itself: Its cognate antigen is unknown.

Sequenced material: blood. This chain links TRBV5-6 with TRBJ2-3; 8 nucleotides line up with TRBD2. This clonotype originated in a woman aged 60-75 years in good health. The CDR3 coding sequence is TGTGCCAGCAGTCCCCTTCTAGCGGGCAGCACAGATACGCAGTATTTT. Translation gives CASSPLLAGSTDTQYF.